The entry that follows covers one T cell receptor beta chain sequence. The CDR3 has 15 residues. Trimming cost V 1 base and J 9 bases, with 18 bases left between them. Germline lookup yields CDR1 LGHDT and CDR2 YNNKEL (reference sequence). Method: immunoSEQ multiplex PCR; TCRdb's copy keeps in-frame clones and lacks some. Altogether about 120,000 clones are present, around 87% being singletons, with the ten largest covering 9.5% to 13%. The source of the sample is a study of control samples from healthy donors and cancer patients. Sequencing was performed on blood. This receptor was obtained from a young man in good health. The chain combines TRBV3-1 (or the pseudogene TRBV3-2) with TRBJ1-1; TRBD1 might be the D (6 bases). The CDR3 protein is CASSQGTGDIGKAFF. CDR3 bases: TGTGCCAGCAGCCAAGGGACCGGGGACATTGGGAAAGCTTTCTTT.